Following are 5 T cell receptor beta chains from one sample sequenced in a study of regulatory T cells in long-lasting Graves disease. Libraries of TCR beta came from iRepertoire HTBI primers plus Arm-PCR of CDR3 regions. Each CDR3 protein gets one entry after TCRdb re-called the multiplex PCR reads with MiXCR. In the table there are 550,000 to 700,000 distinct CDR3 sequences, roughly a sixth of which are singletons. Time point: newly diagnosed GD, antithyroid drugs for less than 3 months. There was RNA extracted from PBMCs, and the TCR library was made from it. The same sample was also used in a study of T cells in Graves' hyperthyroidism and ophthalmopathy.

Sequencing was performed on peripheral blood mononuclear cells (PBMCs), taken at new diagnosis, from a patient treated with antithyroid drugs. These receptor sequences come from a man younger than 30 with Graves disease.

This clonotype was seen a few times. The V and J genes are TRBV20-1 and TRBJ1-5, with D perhaps TRBD1 (5 bases). CDR1 is DFQATT, CDR2 SNEGSKA, per germline (reference sequence). This CDR3 region has 16 residues. V lost 3 bases and J lost 0, with 15 bases in between. The chain's CDR3 is CSASGAPSNSNQPQHF. Written as DNA, the CDR3 is TGCAGTGCTAGTGGGGCCCCATCGAATAGCAATCAGCCCCAGCATTTT.

This clonotype was counted only a few times. The chain employs TRBV5-1 and TRBJ2-7, with 9 bases aligning to TRBD1. The CDR3 covers 16 residues. The germline gives CDR1 SGHRS, CDR2 YFSETQ. Unmatched junction bases numbered 11, after V lost 1 base and J lost 6 bases. CDR3: CASSLRSGTGKGEQYF. For the CDR3, the DNA is TGCGCCAGCAGCTTGAGATCCGGGACAGGGAAGGGCGAGCAGTACTTC. The complete variable domain, with remaining parts taken from reference TRBV5-1 and TRBJ2-7, reads KAGVTQTPRYLIKTRGQQVTLSCSPISGHRSVSWYQQTPGQGLQFLFEYFSETQRNKGNFPGRFSGRQFSNSRSEMNVSTLELGDSALYLCASSLRSGTGKGEQYFGPGTRLTVT.

At least ten counts were recorded for this clonotype. V gene TRBV3-1 combines with J gene TRBJ2-7; D is perhaps TRBD1 or TRBD2 (5 bases each). This CDR3 has 17 amino acids. Germline V CDR1 and CDR2: LGHDT, YNNKEL (reference sequence). V was shortened by 0 bases and J by 0 bases, with 15 bases between the two germline ends. The CDR3, as DNA: TGTGCCAGCAGCCAAGAGCGAGTTTGGGGGATCTCCTACGAGCAGTACTTC. Translating it yields CASSQERVWGISYEQYF.

In this sample, this clonotype turned up a few times. The V call is TRBV27, the J call TRBJ1-2, with no clear D. In germline, CDR1 is MNHEY, CDR2 SMNVEV (reference sequence). V dropped 2 bases and J dropped 3 bases, with 10 bases sitting between them. This CDR3 spans 14 amino acids. CDR3: CASSLRGNDYGYTF. CDR3 coding DNA: TGTGCCAGCAGTTTAAGAGGTAACGACTATGGCTACACCTTC.

V gene TRBV6-2 or TRBV6-3 combines with J gene TRBJ1-1; TRBD1 aligns across 7 bases. J was trimmed by 3 bases and V by 7 bases; bases with no gene match: 14. Germline V CDR1 and CDR2: MNHEY, SVGEGT. This CDR3 region has 16 residues. The CDR3, as DNA: TGTGCCAGCACCGGACAGGTCGGGTGGTTTGACACTGAAGCTTTCTTT. It yields the protein CASTGQVGWFDTEAFF.